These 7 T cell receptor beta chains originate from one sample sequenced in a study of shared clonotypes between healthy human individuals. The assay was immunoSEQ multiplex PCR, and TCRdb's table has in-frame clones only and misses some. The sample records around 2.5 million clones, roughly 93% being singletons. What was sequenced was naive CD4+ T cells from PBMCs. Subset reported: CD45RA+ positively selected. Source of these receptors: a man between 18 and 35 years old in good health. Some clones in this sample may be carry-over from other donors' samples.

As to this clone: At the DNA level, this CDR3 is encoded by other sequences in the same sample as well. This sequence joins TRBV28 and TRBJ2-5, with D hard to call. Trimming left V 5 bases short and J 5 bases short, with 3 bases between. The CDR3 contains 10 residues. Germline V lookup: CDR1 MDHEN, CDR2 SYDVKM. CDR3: CASSRETQYF. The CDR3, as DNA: TGTGCCAGCAGTCGGGAGACCCAGTACTTC.

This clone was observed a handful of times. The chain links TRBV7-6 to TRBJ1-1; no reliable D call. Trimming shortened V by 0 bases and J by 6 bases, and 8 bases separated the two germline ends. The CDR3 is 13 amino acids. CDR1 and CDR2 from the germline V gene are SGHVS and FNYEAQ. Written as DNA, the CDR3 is TGTGCCAGCAGCTTAGCCCAGTCTGCTGAAGCTTTCTTT. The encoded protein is CASSLAQSAEAFF. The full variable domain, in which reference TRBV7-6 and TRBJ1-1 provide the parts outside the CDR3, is GAGVSQSPRYKVTKRGQDVALRCDPISGHVSLYWYRQALGQGPEFLTYFNYEAQQDKSGLPNDRFSAERPEGSISTLTIQRTEQRDSAMYRCASSLAQSAEAFFGQGTRLTVV.

This CDR3 is CASSLIGQGKGNEQFF. CDR3 bases: TGTGCCAGCAGTTTAATCGGACAGGGGAAGGGCAATGAGCAGTTCTTC. The rearrangement uses TRBV28 and TRBJ2-1; 9 bases map to TRBD1. This CDR3 is 16 amino acids long. The V and J ends lost 2 bases and 6 bases, in that order; junction bases with no gene match: 8. The germline gives CDR1 MDHEN, CDR2 SYDVKM.

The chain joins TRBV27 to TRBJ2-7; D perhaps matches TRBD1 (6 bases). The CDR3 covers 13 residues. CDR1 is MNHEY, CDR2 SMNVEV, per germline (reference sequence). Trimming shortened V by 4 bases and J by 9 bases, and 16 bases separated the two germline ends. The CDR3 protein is CASSYVRGSGQYF. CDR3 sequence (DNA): TGTGCCAGCAGTTACGTCAGGGGAAGTGGGCAGTACTTC.

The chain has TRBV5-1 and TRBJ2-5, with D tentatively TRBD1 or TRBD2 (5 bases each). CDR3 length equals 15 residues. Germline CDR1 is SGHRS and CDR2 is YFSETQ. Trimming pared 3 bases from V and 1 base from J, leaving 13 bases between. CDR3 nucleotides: TGCGCCAGCAGCTACCTGGAGAGGGGCCAAGAGACCCAGTACTTC. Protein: CASSYLERGQETQYF.

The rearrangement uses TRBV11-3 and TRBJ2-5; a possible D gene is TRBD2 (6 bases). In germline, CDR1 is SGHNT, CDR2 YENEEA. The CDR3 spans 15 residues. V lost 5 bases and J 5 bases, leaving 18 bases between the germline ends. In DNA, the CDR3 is TGTGCCAGCAGCCGTGGCCAGCGGGTCAGGGAGACCCAGTACTTC. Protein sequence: CASSRGQRVRETQYF.

As DNA, the CDR3 is TGTGCCAGCAGCTTGACTAGCGGGATCTATGAGCAGTTCTTC. Amino acid sequence: CASSLTSGIYEQFF. The chain is built from TRBV7-2 and TRBJ2-1, with TRBD2 matching over 11 bases. The CDR3 spans 14 residues. CDR1 is SGHTA, CDR2 FQGNSA, per germline. Trimming at V came to 3 bases and at J to 8 bases, leaving 3 bases not matched to a gene.